This T cell receptor (beta chain) was found in a study of shared clonotypes between healthy human individuals. Study conclusions and caveats: It was expected that sequencing depth would affect clonotype sharing among donors.

Adult Caucasians living in Nashville, Tennessee made up all of the donors. A note on this clone: Antigen unknown.

The test was conducted at deep level. Profiling relied on immunoSEQ multiplex PCR, and the TCRdb table lists in-frame clones only, not all of them. The table shows some 470,000 clones, with 76% occurring only once. CDR1 is SGHRS, CDR2 YFSETQ, per germline. The CDR3 has 15 residues. V gave up 1 base and J gave up 0 bases, with 7 bases separating them. Sequenced input: PBMCs. This rearrangement joins TRBV5-1 to TRBJ2-2; D unclear. This TCR was sampled from a woman aged 35 to 49 in good health. Some clones in this sample may be carry-over from other donors' samples. CDR3: CASSLYNSNTGELFF. The DNA of the CDR3 is TGCGCCAGCAGCTTGTACAATTCGAACACCGGGGAGCTGTTTTTT.